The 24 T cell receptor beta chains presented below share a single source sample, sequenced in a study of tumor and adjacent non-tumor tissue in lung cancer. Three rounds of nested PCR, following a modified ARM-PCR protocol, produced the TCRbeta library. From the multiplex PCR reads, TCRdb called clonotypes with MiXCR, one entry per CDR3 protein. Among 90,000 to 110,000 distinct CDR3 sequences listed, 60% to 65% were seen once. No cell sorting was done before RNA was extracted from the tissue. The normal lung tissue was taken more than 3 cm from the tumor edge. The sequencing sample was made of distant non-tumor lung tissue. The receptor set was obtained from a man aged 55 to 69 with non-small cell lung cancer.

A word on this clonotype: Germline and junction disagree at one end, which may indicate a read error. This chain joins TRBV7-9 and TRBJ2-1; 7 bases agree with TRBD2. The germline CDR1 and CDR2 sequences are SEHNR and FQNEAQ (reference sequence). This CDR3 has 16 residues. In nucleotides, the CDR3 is TGTACCAGCAGCTTAATAACTAGCGAGGAAATCAATGAGCAGTTCTTC. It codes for CTSSLITSEEINEQFF.

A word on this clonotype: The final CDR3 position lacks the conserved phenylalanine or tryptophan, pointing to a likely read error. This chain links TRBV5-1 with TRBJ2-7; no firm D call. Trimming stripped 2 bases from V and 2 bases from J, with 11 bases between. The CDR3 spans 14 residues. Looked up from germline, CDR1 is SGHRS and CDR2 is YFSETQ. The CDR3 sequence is CASSLNRPAYEQYI. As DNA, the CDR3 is TGCGCCAGCAGCTTAAATCGGCCAGCCTACGAGCAGTACATC.

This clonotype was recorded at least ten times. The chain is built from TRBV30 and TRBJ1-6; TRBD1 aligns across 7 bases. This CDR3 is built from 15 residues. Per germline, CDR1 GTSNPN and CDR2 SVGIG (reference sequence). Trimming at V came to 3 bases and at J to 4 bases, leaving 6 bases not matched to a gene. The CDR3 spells CAWSSGTDYNSPLHF. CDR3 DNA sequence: TGTGCCTGGAGCTCCGGGACAGATTATAATTCACCCCTCCACTTT.

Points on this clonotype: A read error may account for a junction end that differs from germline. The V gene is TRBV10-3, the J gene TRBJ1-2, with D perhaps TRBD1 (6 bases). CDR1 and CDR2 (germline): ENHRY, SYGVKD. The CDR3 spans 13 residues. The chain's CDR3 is CGIRDMGDYGYTF. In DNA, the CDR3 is TGTGGCATCCGGGACATGGGAGACTATGGCTACACCTTC.

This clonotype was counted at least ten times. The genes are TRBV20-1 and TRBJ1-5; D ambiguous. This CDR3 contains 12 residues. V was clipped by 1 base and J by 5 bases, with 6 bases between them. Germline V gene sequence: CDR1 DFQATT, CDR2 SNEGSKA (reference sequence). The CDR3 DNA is TGCAGTGCTAGAGGTCGAGATCAGCCCCAGCATTTT. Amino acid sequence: CSARGRDQPQHF.

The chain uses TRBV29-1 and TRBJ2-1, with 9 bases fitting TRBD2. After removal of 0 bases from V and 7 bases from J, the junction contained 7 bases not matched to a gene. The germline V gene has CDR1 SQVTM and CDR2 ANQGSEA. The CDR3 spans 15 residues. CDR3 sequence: CSVEEPSGIYNEQFF. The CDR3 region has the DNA TGCAGCGTTGAAGAGCCTAGCGGGATCTATAATGAGCAGTTCTTC.

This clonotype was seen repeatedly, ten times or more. The CDR3: CSATPGSAGAYEQYF. In DNA form, the CDR3 reads TGCAGCGCAACCCCGGGAAGTGCGGGGGCTTACGAGCAGTACTTC. The rearrangement uses TRBV29-1 and TRBJ2-7, with D tentatively TRBD2 (7 bases). This CDR3 has 15 amino acids. Germline CDR1 is SQVTM and CDR2 is ANQGSEA. With 7 bases removed from V and 4 bases from J, the gap between germline ends came to 23 bases.

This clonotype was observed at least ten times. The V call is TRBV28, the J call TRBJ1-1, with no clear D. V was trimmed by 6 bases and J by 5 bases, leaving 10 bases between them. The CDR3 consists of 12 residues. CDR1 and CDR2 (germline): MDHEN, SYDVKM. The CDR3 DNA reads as TGTGCCAGCAGCGATATTATGACTGAAGCTTTCTTT. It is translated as CASSDIMTEAFF.

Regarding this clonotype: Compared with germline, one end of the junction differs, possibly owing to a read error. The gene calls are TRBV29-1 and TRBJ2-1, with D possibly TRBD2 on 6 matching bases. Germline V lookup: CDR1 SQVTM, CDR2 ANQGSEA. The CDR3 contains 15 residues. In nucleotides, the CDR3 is TGCAGCGCTGAAGGGACTTTCCTCTCCCACAATGGGCAGTTCTTC. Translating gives CSAEGTFLSHNGQFF.

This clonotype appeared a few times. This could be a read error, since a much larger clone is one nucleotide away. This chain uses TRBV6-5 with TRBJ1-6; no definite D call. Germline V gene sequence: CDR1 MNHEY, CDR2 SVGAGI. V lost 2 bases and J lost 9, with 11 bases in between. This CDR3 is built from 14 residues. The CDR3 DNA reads TGTGCCAGCAGTTACGGTGTAGAGGTTTCACCCCTCCACTTT. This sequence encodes CASSYGVEVSPLHF.

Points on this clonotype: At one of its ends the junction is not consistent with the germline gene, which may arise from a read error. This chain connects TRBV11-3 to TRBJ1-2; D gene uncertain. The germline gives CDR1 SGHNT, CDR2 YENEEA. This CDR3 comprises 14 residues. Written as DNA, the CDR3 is TGTGCCAGCAGCCCCCGGCAGCGGCACTATGGCCACACCTTC. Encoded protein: CASSPRQRHYGHTF.

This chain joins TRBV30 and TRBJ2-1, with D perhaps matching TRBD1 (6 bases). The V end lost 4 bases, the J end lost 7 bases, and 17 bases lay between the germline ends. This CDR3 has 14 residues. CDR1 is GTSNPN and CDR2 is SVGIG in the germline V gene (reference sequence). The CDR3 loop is CAWKWGVRGNEQFF. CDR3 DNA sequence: TGTGCCTGGAAGTGGGGAGTGAGGGGGAATGAGCAGTTCTTC.

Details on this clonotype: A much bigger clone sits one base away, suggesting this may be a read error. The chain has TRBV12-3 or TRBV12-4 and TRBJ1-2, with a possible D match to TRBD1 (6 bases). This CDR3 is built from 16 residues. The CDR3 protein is CANSLGGAGFGYGYTF. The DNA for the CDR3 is TGTGCCAACAGTTTAGGGGGAGCAGGGTTTGGCTATGGCTACACCTTC.

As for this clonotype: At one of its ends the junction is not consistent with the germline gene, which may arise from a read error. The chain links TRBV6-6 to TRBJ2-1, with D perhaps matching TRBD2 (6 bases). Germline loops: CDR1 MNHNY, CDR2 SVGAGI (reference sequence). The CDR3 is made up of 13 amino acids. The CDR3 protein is CSSRRGEDNGQFF. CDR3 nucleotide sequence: TGTTCCAGCAGGCGCGGGGAAGACAATGGGCAGTTCTTC.

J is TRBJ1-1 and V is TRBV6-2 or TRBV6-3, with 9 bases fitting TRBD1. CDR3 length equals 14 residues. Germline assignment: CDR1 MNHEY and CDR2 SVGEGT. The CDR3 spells CDSWGQGTVTEAFF. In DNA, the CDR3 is TGTGACTCCTGGGGACAGGGTACGGTCACTGAAGCTTTCTTT.

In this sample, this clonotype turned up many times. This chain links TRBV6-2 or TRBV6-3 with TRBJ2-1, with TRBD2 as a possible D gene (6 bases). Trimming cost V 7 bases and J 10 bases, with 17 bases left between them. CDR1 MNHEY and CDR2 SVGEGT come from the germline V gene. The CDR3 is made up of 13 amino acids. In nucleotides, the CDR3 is TGTGCCAGCACTGGGCGGGACTCCGGGGAGCAGTTCTTC. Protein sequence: CASTGRDSGEQFF.

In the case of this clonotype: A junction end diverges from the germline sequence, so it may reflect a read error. CDR3 protein: CVSSPRTADGELFF. The CDR3 bases are TGTGTCAGCAGCCCGAGGACGGCTGACGGGGAGCTGTTTTTT. This rearrangement joins TRBV11-1 to TRBJ2-2; D gene uncertain. The CDR3 length is 14 residues. Germline V gives CDR1 SGHAT, CDR2 FQDESV (reference sequence).

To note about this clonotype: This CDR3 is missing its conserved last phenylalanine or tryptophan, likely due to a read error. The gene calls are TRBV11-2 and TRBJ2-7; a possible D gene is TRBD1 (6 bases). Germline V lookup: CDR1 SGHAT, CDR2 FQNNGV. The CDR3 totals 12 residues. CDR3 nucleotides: TGTGCCAGCAGGTTAGGACAGCACGAGCAGTACTTA. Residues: CASRLGQHEQYL.

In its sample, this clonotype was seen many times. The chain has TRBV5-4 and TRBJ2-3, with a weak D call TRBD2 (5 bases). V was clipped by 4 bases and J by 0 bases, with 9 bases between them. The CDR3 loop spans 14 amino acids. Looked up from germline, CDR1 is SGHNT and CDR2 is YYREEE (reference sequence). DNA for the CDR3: TGTGCCAGCAGCGAGGGAACGAGCACAGATACGCAGTATTTT. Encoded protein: CASSEGTSTDTQYF.

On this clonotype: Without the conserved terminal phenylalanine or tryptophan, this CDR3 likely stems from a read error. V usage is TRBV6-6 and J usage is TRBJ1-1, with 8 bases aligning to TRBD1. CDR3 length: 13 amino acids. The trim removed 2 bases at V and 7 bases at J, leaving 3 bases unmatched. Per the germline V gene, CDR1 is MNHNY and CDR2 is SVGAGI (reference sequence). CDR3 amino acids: CASSYNRGNEAFS. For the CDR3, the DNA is TGTGCCAGCAGTTACAACAGGGGGAATGAAGCTTTCTCT.

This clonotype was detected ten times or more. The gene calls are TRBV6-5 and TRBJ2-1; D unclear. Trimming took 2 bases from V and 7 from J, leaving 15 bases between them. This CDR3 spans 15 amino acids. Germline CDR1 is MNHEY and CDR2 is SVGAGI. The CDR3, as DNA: TGTGCCAGCAGTTACAAGCCAGGAACCGTTAATGAGCAGTTCTTC. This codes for CASSYKPGTVNEQFF.

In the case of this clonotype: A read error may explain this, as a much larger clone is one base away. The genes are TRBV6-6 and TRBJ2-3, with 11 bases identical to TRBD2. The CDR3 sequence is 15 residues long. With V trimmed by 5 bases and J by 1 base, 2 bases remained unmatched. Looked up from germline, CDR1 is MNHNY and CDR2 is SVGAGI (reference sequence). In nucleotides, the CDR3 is TGTGCCAGCAGTAAGGGACTAGCGGGCACAGATACGCAGTATTTT. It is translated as CASSKGLAGTDTQYF.

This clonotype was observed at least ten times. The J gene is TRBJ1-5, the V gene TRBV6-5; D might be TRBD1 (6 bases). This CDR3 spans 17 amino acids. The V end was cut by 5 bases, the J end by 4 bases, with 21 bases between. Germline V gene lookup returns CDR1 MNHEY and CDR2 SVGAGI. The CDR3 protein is CASSTGDTSLWNQPQHF. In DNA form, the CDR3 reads TGTGCCAGCAGTACGGGGGACACAAGCCTTTGGAATCAGCCCCAGCATTTT.

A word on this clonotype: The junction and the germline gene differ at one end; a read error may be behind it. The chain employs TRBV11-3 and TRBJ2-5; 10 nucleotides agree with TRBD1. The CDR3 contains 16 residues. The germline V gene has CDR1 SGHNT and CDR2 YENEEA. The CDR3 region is CASGLGRQGAEETRYF. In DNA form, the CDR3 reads TGTGCCAGCGGCTTAGGGAGACAGGGGGCAGAGGAGACCCGGTACTTC.